Listed below are T cell receptor beta chains from one sample, sequenced in a study of read filtering for tumor transcriptome and immune sequencing. TCRdb itself ran the reads through MiXCR, one entry per CDR3 protein. This table has 50,000 or so distinct CDR3 sequences, around 12% appearing once. The sequencing input was a population of CD138-negative cells sorted from bone marrow. These TCRs come from a donor over 35 with multiple myeloma. Both conserved end residues are part of each CDR3. Fields, in order: J gene, D gene, CDR3 length, V gene, clone size, CDR3 protein, CDR3 DNA. D genes are given only for firm matches. Part of the rows lack a size; the others show once, few, many or a class for expanded clones.

TRBJ2-7 | - | 15 | TRBV5-1 | many | CASSTGPLPTYEQYF | TGCGCCAGCAGCACCGGACCTTTACCTACGTACGAGCAGTACTTC
TRBJ1-5 | - | 13 | TRBV24-1 | - | CATSDSYGQPQHF | TGTGCCACCAGTGATTCGTACGGTCAGCCCCAGCATTTT
TRBJ2-2 | TRBD2 | 15 | TRBV19 | many | CASTAGLVSGGELFF | TGTGCCAGTACCGCCGGACTAGTTAGTGGCGGGGAGCTGTTTTTT
TRBJ2-2 | TRBD1 | 14 | TRBV3-1 | many | CASSQGTGAGELFF | TGTGCCAGCAGCCAAGGGACAGGAGCAGGGGAGCTGTTTTTT
TRBJ1-1 | - | 13 | TRBV20-1 | many | CSARETGNTEAFF | TGCAGTGCTCGAGAAACGGGGAACACTGAAGCTTTCTTT
TRBJ2-1 | - | 13 | TRBV11-2 | many | CASSLARNNEQFF | TGTGCCAGCAGCTTAGCCCGGAACAATGAGCAGTTCTTC
TRBJ1-5 | - | 18 | TRBV5-8 | many | CASTPRTSGASYGQPQHF | TGTGCCAGCACTCCTCGTACCAGCGGAGCGTCTTATGGCCAGCCCCAGCATTTT
TRBJ1-1 | - | 12 | TRBV7-2 | many | CASSLIGTEAFF | TGTGCCAGCAGCCTCATAGGGACTGAAGCTTTCTTT
TRBJ2-1 | TRBD1 | 15 | TRBV20-1 | many | CSAASGTGRYNEQFF | TGCAGTGCCGCCTCCGGGACAGGGCGGTACAATGAGCAGTTCTTC
TRBJ2-5 | - | 16 | TRBV4-1 | many | CASSHLQGGYQETQYF | TGCGCCAGCAGCCACCTACAAGGGGGGTACCAAGAGACCCAGTACTTC
TRBJ2-7 | - | 13 | TRBV29-1 | many | CSAADGRTYEQYF | TGCAGCGCCGCGGACGGAAGGACCTACGAGCAGTACTTC
TRBJ2-3 | - | 16 | TRBV5-5 | many | CASSLVISFLADTQYF | TGTGCCAGCAGCTTGGTGATTAGCTTCTTGGCAGATACGCAGTATTTT
TRBJ2-3 | - | 15 | TRBV20-1 | many | CSARMDSRPGDTQYF | TGCAGTGCTAGAATGGACAGCCGACCGGGGGATACGCAGTATTTT
TRBJ1-1 | - | 14 | TRBV20-1 | many | CSARDRGLYTEAFF | TGCAGTGCTAGAGATCGGGGTTTGTACACTGAAGCTTTCTTT
TRBJ2-7 | - | 13 | TRBV7-2 | many | CASSSAYLNEQYF | TGTGCCAGCAGCTCGGCCTATTTGAACGAGCAGTACTTC
TRBJ2-1 | - | 15 | TRBV18 | many | CASSPGTDLYNEQFF | TGTGCCAGCTCACCCGGGACTGATCTATACAATGAGCAGTTCTTC
TRBJ1-5 | - | 13 | TRBV4-1 | - | CASSYGFGEPQHF | TGCGCCAGCAGCTATGGATTTGGGGAGCCCCAGCATTTT
TRBJ2-5 | - | 13 | TRBV11-2 | many | CASSLGLQETQYF | TGTGCCAGCAGCTTAGGACTGCAAGAGACCCAGTACTTC
TRBJ2-2 | - | 17 | TRBV6-5 | many | CASTNLWKIRNTGELFF | TGTGCCAGCACCAACCTATGGAAGATTCGGAACACCGGGGAGCTGTTTTTT
TRBJ2-5 | TRBD1 | 14 | TRBV6-5 | many | CASRRTGLQETQYF | TGTGCCAGCAGGCGGACAGGGCTACAGGAGACCCAGTACTTC
TRBJ2-2 | - | 14 | TRBV6-1 | many | CASSWAANTGELFF | TGTGCCAGCAGCTGGGCAGCGAACACCGGGGAGCTGTTTTTT
TRBJ2-5 | - | 13 | TRBV7-2 | many | CASSPDSQETQYF | TGTGCCAGCAGCCCTGACAGTCAAGAGACCCAGTACTTC
TRBJ1-4 | TRBD1 | 15 | TRBV24-1 | many | CATSESQGATEKLFF | TGTGCCACCAGTGAGTCTCAGGGGGCGACTGAAAAACTGTTTTTT
TRBJ2-1 | - | 11 | TRBV20-1 | - | CSARKVNEQLF | TGCAGCGCTAGGAAGGTGAATGAGCAGCTCTTC